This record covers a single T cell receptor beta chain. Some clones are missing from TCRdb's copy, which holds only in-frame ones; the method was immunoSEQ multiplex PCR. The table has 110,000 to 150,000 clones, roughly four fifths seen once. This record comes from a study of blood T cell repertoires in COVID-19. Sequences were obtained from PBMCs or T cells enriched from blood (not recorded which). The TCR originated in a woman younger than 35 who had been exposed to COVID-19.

This chain's CDR3 is CASSSRGETQYF. CDR3 bases: TGTGCCAGTAGCTCCAGGGGAGAGACCCAGTACTTC. The rearrangement uses TRBV19 and TRBJ2-5; D is possibly TRBD1 (6 bases). The germline gives CDR1 LNHDA, CDR2 SQIVND (reference sequence). The V gene lost 6 bases and the J gene lost 4 bases, with 9 bases spanning the gap. The CDR3 spans 12 residues.